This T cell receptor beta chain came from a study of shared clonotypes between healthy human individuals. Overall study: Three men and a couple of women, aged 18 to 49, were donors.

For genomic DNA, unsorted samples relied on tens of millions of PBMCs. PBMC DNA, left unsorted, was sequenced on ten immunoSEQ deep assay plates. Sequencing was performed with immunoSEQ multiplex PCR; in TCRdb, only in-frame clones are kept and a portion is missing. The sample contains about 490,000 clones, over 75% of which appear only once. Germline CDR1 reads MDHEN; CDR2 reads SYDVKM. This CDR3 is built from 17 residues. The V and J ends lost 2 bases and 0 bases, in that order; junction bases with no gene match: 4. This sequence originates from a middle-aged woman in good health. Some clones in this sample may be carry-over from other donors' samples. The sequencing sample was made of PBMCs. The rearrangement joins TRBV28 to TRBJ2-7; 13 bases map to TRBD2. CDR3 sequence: CASSLPGLAGDSYEQYF. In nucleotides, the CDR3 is TGTGCCAGCAGTTTACCAGGACTAGCGGGAGACTCCTACGAGCAGTACTTC.